The 23 T cell receptor beta chains given below trace back to one sample, sequenced in a study of T cells expressing NK-cell markers. TCRdb derives one entry per CDR3 protein from the 5' RACE reads, leaving out DNA. The sample has roughly 300,000 distinct CDR3 sequences, and its top ten clones hold around 4%. The specimen was blood T cells: a sorted CD56 or NKG2C T cell subset, CD4+ or CD8+ T cells, or bulk PBMC T cells (not recorded which). These receptors originate from a woman aged 18 to 69 in good health.

The chain uses TRBV20-1 and TRBJ1-6; TCRdb lists TRBD1, though no DNA is available to test this call. The CDR3 extends over 16 amino acids. CDR1 and CDR2 from the germline V gene are DFQATT and SNEGSKA (reference sequence). The CDR3 reads CSARLSVQGTDSPLHF.

The J gene is TRBJ1-6, the V gene TRBV20-1; TCRdb gives TRBD1 as the D gene, but with no DNA this cannot be confirmed. This CDR3 has 15 amino acids. The germline V gene has CDR1 DFQATT and CDR2 SNEGSKA (reference sequence). This CDR3 is CSAREGTGSTSPLHF.

V usage is TRBV12-3 or TRBV12-4 and J usage is TRBJ2-3; there is no DNA to check the TCRdb D call of TRBD1. The CDR3 spans 15 residues. The CDR3 sequence: CASSLRGQGTDTQYF.

This chain uses TRBV6-2 or TRBV6-3 with TRBJ1-1; TCRdb designates TRBD1, a call that cannot be tested without DNA. This CDR3 spans 13 amino acids. Germline V gene data show CDR1 as MNHEY and CDR2 as SVGEGT. The CDR3 is CASRPGGWTEAFF.

The V gene is TRBV30, the J gene TRBJ1-1; TCRdb's D call, TRBD1, is unchecked because there is no DNA. Per the germline V gene, CDR1 is GTSNPN and CDR2 is SVGIG (reference sequence). CDR3 length equals 13 residues. The CDR3 here is CAWSAGQGGEAFF.

The V call is TRBV29-1, the J call TRBJ2-4; TCRdb picks TRBD1, but there is no DNA to check that call. Germline CDR1 and CDR2: SQVTM and ANQGSEA. The CDR3 totals 15 residues. The CDR3: CSATMGTLAKNIQYF.

The chain uses TRBV23-1 and TRBJ2-5; lacking DNA, the TRBD2 call made by TCRdb goes unchecked. TRBV23-1 is identified as an open reading frame with a role that is uncertain. The CDR3 is 16 residues long. This CDR3 reads CASSQKTSGFQETQYF.

The CDR3 loop reads CASSRGLAGAGGTDTQYF. The V call is TRBV4-2, the J call TRBJ2-3; lacking DNA, the TRBD2 call made by TCRdb goes unchecked. The CDR3 is made up of 18 amino acids. Germline CDR1 LGHNA, CDR2 YNFKEQ.

The rearrangement links TRBV30 to TRBJ2-2; TCRdb outputs TRBD2, but without DNA this stays unchecked. The germline V gene has CDR1 GTSNPN and CDR2 SVGIG (reference sequence). The CDR3 covers 18 residues. The chain's CDR3 is CAWRKWSLAGPKGGELFF.

The chain has TRBV12-3 or TRBV12-4 and TRBJ2-2; the D call of TRBD1 rests on TCRdb alone, since no DNA is present to check it. The CDR3 is made up of 15 amino acids. The CDR3: CASSLGQGQRGELFF.

This chain links TRBV6-5 with TRBJ1-2; absent DNA, TCRdb's TRBD1 call cannot be checked. Germline loops: CDR1 MNHEY, CDR2 SVGAGI. The CDR3 length is 17 residues. CDR3 region: CASSYVPNRGRLYGYTF.

Here the CDR3 reads CASRQTGFSRTEAFF. V gene TRBV12-3 or TRBV12-4 combines with J gene TRBJ1-1. The CDR3 runs 15 residues.

The chain has TRBV4-3 and TRBJ2-3; TCRdb lists TRBD1, though no DNA is available to test this call. Looked up from germline, CDR1 is LGHNA and CDR2 is YSLEER. This CDR3 comprises 15 residues. CDR3 region: CASSQDPRGTDTQYF.

The chain carries TRBV3-1 and TRBJ2-2; TCRdb reports TRBD1, a call that lacks DNA to check it against. The germline V gene encodes CDR1 LGHDT and CDR2 YNNKEL (reference sequence). The CDR3 contains 14 residues. The CDR3 region is CASTKTGWTGELFF.

The chain has TRBV20-1 and TRBJ1-5. The CDR3 totals 13 residues. Germline V gene lookup returns CDR1 DFQATT and CDR2 SNEGSKA (reference sequence). Here the CDR3 reads CSARGTRHQPQHF.

The gene calls are TRBV4-1 and TRBJ1-6; TCRdb's D gene call, TRBD1, goes unchecked for lack of DNA. This CDR3 has 16 residues. The germline gives CDR1 MGHRA, CDR2 YSYEKL. The CDR3 loop is CASSQYRAGFNSPLHF.

The V call is TRBV6-5, the J call TRBJ2-5; TCRdb picks TRBD2, but there is no DNA to check that call. Per the germline V gene, CDR1 is MNHEY and CDR2 is SVGAGI. The CDR3 has 17 residues. The CDR3 here is CASSYRSSGSLGETQYF.

This sequence joins TRBV9 and TRBJ2-3; TCRdb selects TRBD2, and the lack of DNA leaves this call unchecked. Germline CDR1 SGDLS, CDR2 YYNGEE. CDR3 length: 16 amino acids. The CDR3 protein is CASSGPTRGSGDTQYF. The whole variable domain, remainder taken from reference TRBV9 and TRBJ2-3, is DSGVTQTPKHLITATGQRVTLRCSPRSGDLSVYWYQQSLDQGLQFLIQYYNGEERAKGNILERFSAQQFPDLHSELNLSSLELGDSALYFCASSGPTRGSGDTQYFGPGTRLTVL.

The V call is TRBV6-1, the J call TRBJ2-2; lacking DNA, the TRBD2 call made by TCRdb goes unchecked. Germline V CDR1 and CDR2: MNHNS, SASEGT. The CDR3 is made up of 14 amino acids. The CDR3 is CASLPAVNTGELFF.

The V gene is TRBV7-9, the J gene TRBJ2-1; TCRdb's D call of TRBD2 is untestable without DNA. Germline loops: CDR1 SEHNR, CDR2 FQNEAQ (reference sequence). The CDR3 length is 15 residues. CDR3 residues: CASSALYVQLHEQFF.

This chain links TRBV7-2 with TRBJ2-5; checking the TCRdb D call of TRBD2 is not possible without DNA. Germline V gene data show CDR1 as SGHTA and CDR2 as FQGNSA. This CDR3 is 11 amino acids long. The CDR3 sequence is CASSLGDSKYF.

The rearrangement uses TRBV29-1 and TRBJ2-2; TCRdb gives TRBD1 as the D gene, but with no DNA this cannot be confirmed. CDR3 length: 14 amino acids. Germline V gives CDR1 SQVTM, CDR2 ANQGSEA. This CDR3 is CSVYGGIISGELFF.

The genes are TRBV15 and TRBJ1-1; the D gene TCRdb calls, TRBD1, cannot be checked with no DNA. The CDR3 totals 16 residues. Germline-derived CDR1 and CDR2 are LNHNV and YYDKDF (reference sequence). CDR3 sequence: CATSTFKTGPGTEAFF.